The 18 T cell receptor beta chains below were found in one sample sequenced in a study of CD8 T cells in acute hepatitis C reinfection. The time point denotes: naive CD8 control sorted from an acute-time-point sample. Here immunoSEQ multiplex PCR was the method, and the copy in TCRdb shows in-frame clones only, minus some. The sample consists of approximately 39,000 clones, around 87% of them appearing once. The sequencing input was naive CD8+ T cells from PBMCs. The receptors here all came from a man aged 30-40 years with chronic hepatitis C.

V gene TRBV6-1 combines with J gene TRBJ1-2; a weak D match, TRBD1 (5 bases). The CDR3 runs to 17 residues. Germline lookup yields CDR1 MNHNS and CDR2 SASEGT. V shed 6 bases and J shed 0 bases, with 20 bases lying between them. The CDR3 bases are TGTGCCAGCAGCGAATACGAGGACAAAACCCCTAACTATGGCTACACCTTC. Its translation: CASSEYEDKTPNYGYTF.

This clone has a handful of counts. The chain carries TRBV7-9 and TRBJ1-2, with a possible D match to TRBD1 (6 bases). Germline V lookup: CDR1 SEHNR, CDR2 FQNEAQ (reference sequence). V lost 2 bases and J 2 bases, leaving 12 bases between the germline ends. This CDR3 comprises 15 residues. DNA for the CDR3: TGTGCCAGCAGCTTACGAACAGGGACCAACTATGGCTACACCTTC. It specifies CASSLRTGTNYGYTF.

The J gene is TRBJ2-7, the V gene TRBV30, with a tentative D call TRBD1 (6 bases). V dropped 0 bases and J dropped 5 bases, with 14 bases sitting between them. Germline CDR1 is GTSNPN and CDR2 is SVGIG (reference sequence). The CDR3 loop spans 14 amino acids. The DNA for the CDR3 is TGTGCCTGGAGTGTTACAGGGTGGGGGAACGAGCAGTACTTC. Its translation: CAWSVTGWGNEQYF.

The chain links TRBV10-1 to TRBJ2-1; D is undetermined. Trimming took off 6 bases at V and 6 bases at J, with 15 bases between the two ends. The germline V gene encodes CDR1 WNHNN and CDR2 SYGVQD (reference sequence). This CDR3 region has 14 residues. CDR3 protein: CASSHDLWGNEQFF. The CDR3 region has the DNA TGCGCCAGCAGCCACGACTTATGGGGCAATGAGCAGTTCTTC.

The table lists this clone with a few counts. V is TRBV9 and J is TRBJ2-1; the D is unclear. Germline CDR1 is SGDLS and CDR2 is YYNGEE. This CDR3 has 17 residues. Trimming took off 0 bases at V and 7 bases at J, with 20 bases between the two ends. The CDR3 region is CASSVGDTWILGNEQFF. The CDR3 DNA reads as TGTGCCAGCAGCGTAGGCGACACTTGGATTCTGGGGAATGAGCAGTTCTTC.

The chain combines TRBV2 with TRBJ1-2; no firm D call. Germline V CDR1 and CDR2: SNHLY, FYNNEI. The CDR3 is made up of 14 amino acids. Between the trimmed V and J ends, which lost 6 bases and 1 base, there was a span of 12 bases. CDR3 sequence reads: CASRDLDGNYGYTF. The CDR3 DNA reads as TGTGCCAGCAGGGACCTTGACGGTAACTATGGCTACACCTTC. Full variable domain (rest looked up from reference TRBV2 and TRBJ1-2): EPEVTQTPSHQVTQMGQEVILRCVPISNHLYFYWYRQILGQKVEFLVSFYNNEISEKSEIFDDQFSVERPDGSNFTLKIRSTKLEDSAMYFCASRDLDGNYGYTFGSGTRLTVV.

The chain uses TRBV7-6 and TRBJ1-1; TRBD1 agrees at 9 bases. The CDR3 contains 15 residues. J gave up 1 base and V 4 bases, and 4 bases lay outside the gene matches. CDR1 is SGHVS, CDR2 FNYEAQ, per germline. The CDR3 region is CASSSGQGENTEAFF. The CDR3 DNA sequence: TGTGCCAGCAGCTCGGGACAGGGTGAGAACACTGAAGCTTTCTTT.

The V gene is TRBV19, the J gene TRBJ2-2, with D unresolved. Germline assignment: CDR1 LNHDA and CDR2 SQIVND (reference sequence). Deletions cut 5 bases from V and 4 bases from J, with 14 bases between. The CDR3 totals 15 residues. In nucleotides, the CDR3 is TGTGCCAGTAGTCCCTGGCAGGTCGGCACCGGGGAGCTGTTTTTT. Translated, it gives CASSPWQVGTGELFF. Variable domain in full (rest from reference TRBV19 and TRBJ2-2): DGGITQSPKYLFRKEGQNVTLSCEQNLNHDAMYWYRQDPGQGLRLIYYSQIVNDFQKGDIAEGYSVSREKKESFPLTVTSAQKNPTAFYLCASSPWQVGTGELFFGEGSRLTVL.

The rearrangement joins TRBV5-4 to TRBJ2-3; no reliable D call. Germline values: CDR1 SGHNT, CDR2 YYREEE (reference sequence). Trimming took off 0 bases at V and 6 bases at J, with 5 bases between the two ends. This CDR3 is 12 amino acids long. The CDR3 bases are TGTGCCAGCAGCTTGGGTAGTGATACGCAGTATTTT. It is translated as CASSLGSDTQYF.

The chain uses TRBV30 and TRBJ2-2; 10 bases are a match to TRBD1. With V trimmed by 4 bases and J by 6 bases, 5 bases remained unmatched. This CDR3 is 14 amino acids long. Germline V gives CDR1 GTSNPN, CDR2 SVGIG (reference sequence). The CDR3 DNA is TGTGCCTGGACCGGGACAGGGGTGGCCGGGGAGCTGTTTTTT. Translation gives CAWTGTGVAGELFF. Complete variable domain (other parts from reference TRBV30 and TRBJ2-2): SQTIHQWPATLVQPVGSPLSLECTVEGTSNPNLYWYRQAAGRGLQLLFYSVGIGQISSEVPQNLSASRPQDRQFILSSKKLLLSDSGFYLCAWTGTGVAGELFFGEGSRLTVL.

The chain is built from TRBV19 and TRBJ2-7, with 9 bases fitting TRBD2. The germline V gene encodes CDR1 LNHDA and CDR2 SQIVND (reference sequence). V lost 4 bases, J lost 3 bases, and 4 bases stayed unmatched. There are 14 residues in the CDR3. This chain's CDR3 is CASSTGLAFYEQYF. The CDR3 DNA sequence: TGTGCCAGTAGTACGGGACTAGCCTTCTACGAGCAGTACTTC.

This clone occurred once. The CDR3 DNA follows: TGTGCCAGTAGTATCGCGCCTTCGACGCAGTATTTT. Translation: CASSIAPSTQYF. This chain uses TRBV19 with TRBJ2-3; no clear D gene. Germline values: CDR1 LNHDA, CDR2 SQIVND (reference sequence). CDR3 length: 12 amino acids. Trimming removed 3 bases from V and 9 bases from J, with 10 bases in between.

The chain combines TRBV7-8 with TRBJ1-1; possibly TRBD1 for D (6 bases). Germline-derived CDR1 and CDR2 are SGHVS and FQNEAQ. The CDR3 length is 15 residues. V dropped 5 bases and J dropped 0 bases, with 13 bases sitting between them. The CDR3 protein is CASSPRTAMNTEAFF. In DNA, the CDR3 is TGTGCCAGCAGCCCGCGGACAGCTATGAACACTGAAGCTTTCTTT. The full variable domain, in which reference TRBV7-8 and TRBJ1-1 provide the parts outside the CDR3, is GAGVSQSPRYKVAKRGQDVALRCDPISGHVSLFWYQQALGQGPEFLTYFQNEAQLDKSGLPSDRFFAERPEGSVSTLKIQRTQQEDSAVYLCASSPRTAMNTEAFFGQGTRLTVV.

The chain uses TRBV5-1 and TRBJ1-2, with TRBD1 identical over 7 bases. The CDR3 has 14 residues. Germline V gene lookup returns CDR1 SGHRS and CDR2 YFSETQ. V lost 0 bases, J lost 5 bases, and 4 bases stayed unmatched. The CDR3 here is CASSLGDSGYGYTF. DNA of the CDR3: TGCGCCAGCAGCTTGGGGGACAGCGGTTATGGCTACACCTTC. Based on the CDR3 plus reference TRBV5-1 and TRBJ1-2, the full variable domain is KAGVTQTPRYLIKTRGQQVTLSCSPISGHRSVSWYQQTPGQGLQFLFEYFSETQRNKGNFPGRFSGRQFSNSRSEMNVSTLELGDSALYLCASSLGDSGYGYTFGSGTRLTVV.

The V and J genes are TRBV4-3 and TRBJ1-2, with TRBD1 as a possible D gene (6 bases). The V gene's germline CDR1 is LGHNA and CDR2 YSLEER. The CDR3 contains 17 residues. The V and J ends lost 0 bases and 1 base respectively, with 15 bases between them. As DNA, the CDR3 is TGCGCCAGCAGCCAAGATCTGACAGGCCCGGATAACTATGGCTACACCTTC. Protein product: CASSQDLTGPDNYGYTF.

This clone was seen a few times. This chain's CDR3 is CASGPQGRNEQFF. Here the CDR3 DNA reads TGTGCTAGTGGACCGCAGGGGAGGAATGAGCAGTTCTTC. The chain is built from TRBV12-5 and TRBJ2-1; D may match TRBD1 or TRBD2 (6 bases each). Germline CDR1 LGHNT, CDR2 FRNRAP. The V end was cut by 6 bases, the J end by 7 bases, with 13 bases between. The CDR3 consists of 13 residues.

The chain joins TRBV7-9 to TRBJ2-7, with a tentative D call TRBD1 (6 bases). From germline, CDR1 is SEHNR and CDR2 FQNEAQ (reference sequence). The CDR3 covers 16 residues. The V and J ends lost 3 bases and 3 bases respectively, with 18 bases between them. The CDR3 DNA reads TGTGCCAGCAGCTTGGCCACAGGGCCCAACTACTACGAGCAGTACTTC. This translates into CASSLATGPNYYEQYF.

V gene TRBV20-1 combines with J gene TRBJ1-1; TRBD1 might be the D (6 bases). CDR1 is DFQATT and CDR2 is SNEGSKA in the germline V gene (reference sequence). V lost 8 bases, J lost 6 bases, and 10 bases lay in between. The CDR3 has 10 amino acids. In DNA, the CDR3 is TGCAGTACGGGGGCGTCTGAAGCTTTCTTT. Translated, it gives CSTGASEAFF.